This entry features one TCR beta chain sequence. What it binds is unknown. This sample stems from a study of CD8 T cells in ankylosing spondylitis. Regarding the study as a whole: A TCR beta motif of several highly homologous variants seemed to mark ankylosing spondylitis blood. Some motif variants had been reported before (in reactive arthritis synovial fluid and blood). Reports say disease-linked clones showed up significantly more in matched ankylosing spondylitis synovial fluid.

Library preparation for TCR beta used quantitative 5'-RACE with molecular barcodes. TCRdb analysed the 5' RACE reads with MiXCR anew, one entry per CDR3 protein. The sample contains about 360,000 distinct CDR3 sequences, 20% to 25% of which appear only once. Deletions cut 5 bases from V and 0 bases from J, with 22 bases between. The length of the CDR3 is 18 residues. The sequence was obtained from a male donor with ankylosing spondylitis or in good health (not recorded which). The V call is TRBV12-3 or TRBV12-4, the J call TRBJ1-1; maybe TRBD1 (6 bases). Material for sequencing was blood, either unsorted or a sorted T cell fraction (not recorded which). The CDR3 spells CASSLRPGTLPMNTEAFF. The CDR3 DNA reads TGTGCCAGCAGTCTCAGACCCGGGACACTACCTATGAACACTGAAGCTTTCTTT.